The rows below give T cell receptor beta chains drawn from one sample of a study of T-cell memory formation after mild COVID-19. TCRdb reprocessed the 5' RACE reads with MiXCR, giving one entry per CDR3 protein. The sample contains 300,000 or so distinct CDR3 sequences, more than 15% of which appear only once. Material for sequencing was PBMCs or a T cell subset sorted from them (not recorded which). These receptors were taken from a man aged 18 to 29 who had mild COVID-19 (a few samples of this study predate the infection). Cell type and time point are not known. Each CDR3 is given with its conserved first and last residue. D genes are given only for firm matches. For some rows the clone size is stated as once, few or many, or as a class when expanded; others skip it.

TGTGCCAGCAGCTTGGTACACCTCTCCTACGAGCAGTACTTC	CASSLVHLSYEQYF	TRBV5-5	.	TRBJ2-7	.
TGTGCCAGCAGCCCCGGGGACTTCCTGCAGTTCTTC	CASSPGDFLQFF	TRBV7-9	.	TRBJ2-1	.
TGTGCCAGCAGCTTAGGCTGGCAGGGGATTCCTAGCACAGATACGCAGTATTTT	CASSLGWQGIPSTDTQYF	TRBV7-9	.	TRBJ2-3	.
TGTGCCAGCAGCCAAGACGGCGGGACCCGAGGGGAGACCCAGTACTTC	CASSQDGGTRGETQYF	TRBV4-2	.	TRBJ2-5	.
TGTGCCGCTTACTCTGGGGCCAACGTCCTGACTTTC	CAAYSGANVLTF	TRBV6-5	many	TRBJ2-6	.
TGTGCCAGCAGTTACGCGGCCGGGAATGAGCAGTTCTTC	CASSYAAGNEQFF	TRBV6-2/TRBV6-3	.	TRBJ2-1	.
TGTGCCAGCAGCCAAAGGTATGAGCAGTTCTTC	CASSQRYEQFF	TRBV3-1	.	TRBJ2-1	.
TGTGCCAGCAGCTCGAAGGACAGGGGGCGGTCGGAGACCCAGTACTTC	CASSSKDRGRSETQYF	TRBV11-2	few	TRBJ2-5	TRBD1
TGTGCCAGCAGCCCGGACTACTCCTACAATGAGCAGTTCTTC	CASSPDYSYNEQFF	TRBV4-2	many	TRBJ2-1	.
TGTGCCAGCAGCATAGAGGACAGGGCTTGGAAGACCCAGTACTTC	CASSIEDRAWKTQYF	TRBV7-8	.	TRBJ2-5	TRBD1
TGTGCCACGAATCCCAGGGGGAATAGGGGCAATCAGCCCCAGCATTTT	CATNPRGNRGNQPQHF	TRBV6-5	many	TRBJ1-5	TRBD1
TGCAGTGCAACTAGCGACACAGATACGCAGTATTTT	CSATSDTDTQYF	TRBV20-1	.	TRBJ2-3	TRBD2
TGTGCCAGCAGCCTCTGGCCGGGACAGAATCTAAACACTGAAGCTTTCTTT	CASSLWPGQNLNTEAFF	TRBV7-9	few	TRBJ1-1	TRBD1
TGTGCCAGCAGCTTAGGAGGGGCTAGCGGGGGGCTCAATGAGCAGTTCTTC	CASSLGGASGGLNEQFF	TRBV13	few	TRBJ2-1	TRBD2
TGTGCCAGCAGCTTGGCCTGGATCAGGGAGGCCAAAAACATTCAGTACTTC	CASSLAWIREAKNIQYF	TRBV5-5	few	TRBJ2-4	.
TGTGCCAGCAGTTTAAATTCATTCGGGGAGCTGTTTTTT	CASSLNSFGELFF	TRBV6-5	few	TRBJ2-2	.
TGCAGTGCTAGAGATGTCACATACTCTGGAAACACCATATATTTT	CSARDVTYSGNTIYF	TRBV20-1	few	TRBJ1-3	.
TGCAGCGTTGTAAATCGGGCGGGGGTCTTAAATGAGCAGTTCTTC	CSVVNRAGVLNEQFF	TRBV29-1	many	TRBJ2-1	TRBD2
TGTGCCAGCAGCCCCCTGGCCGATTCACCCCTCCACTTT	CASSPLADSPLHF	TRBV7-9	.	TRBJ1-6	.
TGCAGTGTGGTCCAAGATACGCAGTATTTT	CSVVQDTQYF	TRBV20-1	few	TRBJ2-3	.
TGTGCCTGGAGTGCCCCAGACTTGAACACTGAAGCTTTCTTT	CAWSAPDLNTEAFF	TRBV30	.	TRBJ1-1	.
TGTGCCAGCAGTTTAACCGGGACAAACAATTCACCCCTCCACTTT	CASSLTGTNNSPLHF	TRBV12-3/TRBV12-4	.	TRBJ1-6	.
TGTGCCAGCAGCTTTGTCAACAGGATCTATAATTCACCCCTCCACTTT	CASSFVNRIYNSPLHF	TRBV27	.	TRBJ1-6	.
TGCGCCAGCAGCTTGGGAGGTGAACTGACAGATACGCAGTATTTT	CASSLGGELTDTQYF	TRBV5-1	few	TRBJ2-3	.
TGTGCCAGCAGTCGAAGGACAGGGGTGAATGAGCAGTTCTTC	CASSRRTGVNEQFF	TRBV28	.	TRBJ2-1	TRBD1
TGTGCCAGCAATAACAGGGGGGTGAACACTGAAGCTTTCTTT	CASNNRGVNTEAFF	TRBV12-3/TRBV12-4	few	TRBJ1-1	TRBD1
TGTGCCAGCAGTCTAACTAGCGGGGGGGGGAAGACCCAGTACTTC	CASSLTSGGGKTQYF	TRBV12-3/TRBV12-4	few	TRBJ2-5	TRBD2
TGTGCCAGCACCAGGACAGGGGGCAGTCTAATCACCGGGGAGCTGTTTTTT	CASTRTGGSLITGELFF	TRBV27	.	TRBJ2-2	TRBD1
TGTGCCAGCAGCGTAGATGGAGTGACTATTGGCGGAAACACCATATATTTT	CASSVDGVTIGGNTIYF	TRBV9	many	TRBJ1-3	.
TGTGCCATCAGTGAGCTAGGGACTAGCGGGGGTCGACTCGACACAGATACGCAGTATTTT	CAISELGTSGGRLDTDTQYF	TRBV10-3	.	TRBJ2-3	TRBD2
TGCGCCAGCAGCCCAACGGGGATGGAGCAGTTCTTC	CASSPTGMEQFF	TRBV5-1	few	TRBJ2-1	.
TGTGCCAGCAGCTTAATGACAGGGGAAGAGACCCAGTACTTC	CASSLMTGEETQYF	TRBV7-8	few	TRBJ2-5	TRBD1
TGTGCCATCGGAGGGGCCCCAGCAACTAATGAAAAACTGTTTTTT	CAIGGAPATNEKLFF	TRBV10-3	few	TRBJ1-4	.
TGCGCCAGCAGTGACGGGGCCCTAGACGCGCAGTATTTT	CASSDGALDAQYF	TRBV5-1	many	TRBJ2-3	.
TGCGCCAGCAGTGAAGTTCCTGGAAACACCATATATTTT	CASSEVPGNTIYF	TRBV10-2	.	TRBJ1-3	.
TGCGCCAGCAGCCAAGCGGGATACAGGGCCTCGCTGTTGGGTCAGCCCCAGCATTTT	CASSQAGYRASLLGQPQHF	TRBV4-1	.	TRBJ1-5	.
TGTGCCAGCAGTTACGGGTCCGCCGCGAACACCGGGGAGCTGTTTTTT	CASSYGSAANTGELFF	TRBV6-6	.	TRBJ2-2	.
TGCAGCGTTGTGTCTCCGGGGATGAACACTGAAGCTTTCTTT	CSVVSPGMNTEAFF	TRBV29-1	few	TRBJ1-1	.
TGTGCCAGCAGCCCCCTTGGGTCCGGGGAGCTGTTTTTT	CASSPLGSGELFF	TRBV7-6	few	TRBJ2-2	.
TGCAGCGCTGGGGACAGGGGGCGAGAAAAACTGTTTTTT	CSAGDRGREKLFF	TRBV29-1	few	TRBJ1-4	TRBD1